A selection of T cell receptor beta chains follows, all from one sample in a study of blood T cell repertoires in COVID-19. TCRdb's copy holds only in-frame clones and misses some; the assay was immunoSEQ multiplex PCR. The sample contains about 69,000 clones, roughly three quarters of which appear only once. The sample comprised peripheral blood. The source is a man aged 60 to 69 with acute or convalescent COVID-19. The conserved cysteine and the conserved F or W are not part of the CDR3 here. D genes are given only for firm matches.

v_gene: TRBV6-1
d_gene: TRBD1
j_gene: TRBJ1-5
CDR3aa: ASSEEGQGTEPQH

v_gene: TRBV14
d_gene: -
j_gene: TRBJ1-4
CDR3aa: ASSRDGATNEKLF

v_gene: TRBV6-2/TRBV6-3
d_gene: TRBD1
j_gene: TRBJ1-1
CDR3aa: ASSTPLRDRGREAF

v_gene: TRBV7-8
d_gene: -
j_gene: TRBJ1-5
CDR3aa: ASSALRAGGNQPQH

v_gene: TRBV15
d_gene: TRBD1
j_gene: TRBJ1-2
CDR3aa: ATSRDRVTSPYT

v_gene: TRBV18
d_gene: -
j_gene: TRBJ2-6
CDR3aa: ASSPEQGTSGANVLT

v_gene: TRBV6-1
d_gene: TRBD1
j_gene: TRBJ2-7
CDR3aa: ASREDRGRSYEQY

v_gene: TRBV5-8
d_gene: -
j_gene: TRBJ1-2
CDR3aa: ASSTLVRDGYT

v_gene: TRBV7-2
d_gene: TRBD1
j_gene: TRBJ1-2
CDR3aa: ASSGGGGTGEERGYT

v_gene: TRBV5-1
d_gene: TRBD1
j_gene: TRBJ2-1
CDR3aa: ASSLGGTGLNEQF

v_gene: TRBV20-1
d_gene: TRBD2
j_gene: TRBJ2-3
CDR3aa: SARDRGLAV

v_gene: TRBV5-1
d_gene: -
j_gene: TRBJ2-5
CDR3aa: ASSLGGGETQY

v_gene: TRBV27
d_gene: TRBD2
j_gene: TRBJ2-1
CDR3aa: ASSLSPGLAGGSEQF

v_gene: TRBV6-5
d_gene: -
j_gene: TRBJ2-7
CDR3aa: ASSYSPVENEQY

v_gene: TRBV4-3
d_gene: TRBD1
j_gene: TRBJ1-2
CDR3aa: ASSHDPGQGNGYT

v_gene: TRBV21-1
d_gene: -
j_gene: TRBJ1-4
CDR3aa: ASSNTLKDRGRQEKLF

v_gene: TRBV5-8
d_gene: -
j_gene: TRBJ1-6
CDR3aa: ASSLFGHWVGDSPLH

v_gene: TRBV19
d_gene: TRBD1
j_gene: TRBJ1-1
CDR3aa: ASSIRLGGTTEAF

v_gene: TRBV7-9
d_gene: TRBD1
j_gene: TRBJ1-6
CDR3aa: ASSFDRGGNSPLH

v_gene: TRBV5-1
d_gene: -
j_gene: TRBJ2-7
CDR3aa: ASSLFPGVEDEQY

v_gene: TRBV29-1
d_gene: -
j_gene: TRBJ2-3
CDR3aa: SVSYLLSTDTQY

v_gene: TRBV7-2
d_gene: -
j_gene: TRBJ2-1
CDR3aa: ASSSSSYNEQF

v_gene: TRBV18
d_gene: TRBD1
j_gene: TRBJ1-6
CDR3aa: ASSKGQGPSPLH

v_gene: TRBV7-2
d_gene: -
j_gene: TRBJ1-3
CDR3aa: ASSLSGPGNTIY

v_gene: TRBV7-2
d_gene: -
j_gene: TRBJ1-3
CDR3aa: ASSLVEGTPRNTIY

v_gene: TRBV14
d_gene: -
j_gene: TRBJ2-5
CDR3aa: ASSQVTGGPWTQY

v_gene: TRBV2
d_gene: TRBD1
j_gene: TRBJ1-4
CDR3aa: ASSRDRINEKLF

v_gene: TRBV29-1
d_gene: TRBD1
j_gene: TRBJ2-7
CDR3aa: SVEAKQGAGEQY

v_gene: TRBV7-2
d_gene: -
j_gene: TRBJ1-4
CDR3aa: ASSLLGAEKLF

v_gene: TRBV4-3
d_gene: TRBD1
j_gene: TRBJ1-2
CDR3aa: ASSQEGARGYT

v_gene: TRBV18
d_gene: TRBD1
j_gene: TRBJ1-5
CDR3aa: ASSPTGDQPQH

v_gene: TRBV6-2/TRBV6-3
d_gene: TRBD1
j_gene: TRBJ2-3
CDR3aa: ASSTAGTGGRDTQY

v_gene: TRBV5-1
d_gene: TRBD1
j_gene: TRBJ2-7
CDR3aa: ASSLRTRTGSFYEQY

v_gene: TRBV6-5
d_gene: TRBD1
j_gene: TRBJ2-2
CDR3aa: ASSYGTAYTGELF

v_gene: TRBV9
d_gene: -
j_gene: TRBJ1-3
CDR3aa: ASRATSGNTIY

v_gene: TRBV4-2
d_gene: TRBD1
j_gene: TRBJ1-5
CDR3aa: ASSHPTGAQPQH

v_gene: TRBV7-6
d_gene: -
j_gene: TRBJ2-1
CDR3aa: ASSVQSSYNEQF

v_gene: TRBV6-1
d_gene: -
j_gene: TRBJ1-1
CDR3aa: ASSERGNVLENTEAF

v_gene: TRBV4-1
d_gene: -
j_gene: TRBJ1-2
CDR3aa: ASSQTTGTGFGYT

v_gene: TRBV6-2/TRBV6-3
d_gene: TRBD2
j_gene: TRBJ2-3
CDR3aa: ASSSLGRGYTQY

v_gene: TRBV4-1
d_gene: -
j_gene: TRBJ1-1
CDR3aa: ASSQDYPNRVGNTEAF

v_gene: TRBV4-2
d_gene: -
j_gene: TRBJ2-7
CDR3aa: ASSQSRGEQY

v_gene: TRBV6-5
d_gene: TRBD1
j_gene: TRBJ2-1
CDR3aa: ASSSGTGAINEQF

v_gene: TRBV3-1/TRBV3-2
d_gene: TRBD2
j_gene: TRBJ2-3
CDR3aa: ASGASGGPTDTQY

v_gene: TRBV2
d_gene: TRBD1
j_gene: TRBJ1-3
CDR3aa: ASSIRRQGSGNTIY

v_gene: TRBV6-1
d_gene: -
j_gene: TRBJ1-2
CDR3aa: ASNFREDGYT

v_gene: TRBV11-2
d_gene: -
j_gene: TRBJ2-2
CDR3aa: ASSPTGRTTGELF

v_gene: TRBV12-5
d_gene: TRBD1
j_gene: TRBJ2-2
CDR3aa: ASGLRQGAGELF

v_gene: TRBV7-9
d_gene: TRBD1
j_gene: TRBJ1-5
CDR3aa: ASSLGQGRDFSNQPQH